This T cell receptor beta chain was sequenced for a study of control samples from healthy donors and cancer patients. This clone was detected a few times. This CDR3 contains 16 residues. Trimming removed 4 bases at V and 1 base at J, with 16 bases between. The V gene's germline CDR1 is MGHRA and CDR2 YSYEKL. This table comes from immunoSEQ multiplex PCR, and its TCRdb copy is limited to in-frame clones, with some not included. The sample contains roughly 86,000 clones, 90% to 95% of which appear only once. The sequenced sample consisted of blood. The source is a woman in her twenties or thirties in good health. V usage is TRBV4-1 and J usage is TRBJ1-2, with a possible D match to TRBD1 (5 bases). In DNA form, the CDR3 reads TGCGCCAGCAGCCTCGGAGGGGACCACCGTAACTATGGCTACACCTTC. It is translated as CASSLGGDHRNYGYTF.